This T cell receptor beta chain emerged from a study of T cell clonotyping in hematopoietic cell transplantation. Findings of the study overall: No sorting was done, leaving CD4 and CD8 contributions mixed. Recipient TCR diversity dropped after transplant; expanded clonotypes rose from day 30 to 180.

Germline-derived CDR1 and CDR2 are MNHGY and SVAAGI. The CDR3 covers 18 residues. V lost 1 base to trimming and J lost 1 base, with 20 bases between them. Repertoires were generated with immunoSEQ multiplex PCR, while TCRdb's copy carries only in-frame clones and drops some. The sample lists approximately 70,000 clones, around 94% occurring once. A remark on this clone: What it binds is unknown.

This rearrangement joins TRBV6-9 to TRBJ2-7; D call uncertain. Sequencing was performed on peripheral blood mononuclear cells. The receptor comes from a man aged 50 or older in good health. Some clones in this sample may be carry-over from other donors' samples. CDR3 nucleotide sequence: TGTGCCAGCAGTTATTTTCGAACGAGATTTTCTCCGTCCTACGAGCAGTACTTC. Protein sequence: CASSYFRTRFSPSYEQYF.